The T cell receptor (beta chain) described here comes from a study of human T cells and chemical hapten exposure. In its sample, this clonotype was seen many times. One entry per CDR3 protein, called by TCRdb with MiXCR from the RACE reads. The sample consists of about 42,000 distinct CDR3 sequences, 8% to 9% of them appearing once. The CDR3 runs 15 residues. CDR1 DFQATT and CDR2 SNEGSKA come from the germline V gene (reference sequence). Deletions cut 5 bases from V and 7 bases from J, with 24 bases between. Time point specified: patch test 2, 6 weeks after DPC sensitization. Treatment denoted: therapeutic diphenylcyclopropenone sensitization with weekly scalp DPC.

The sequencing here drew on whole blood, taken in connection with sensitization to the hapten diphenylcyclopropenone (DPC). V and J are TRBV20-1 and TRBJ2-7; D is undetermined. The receptor's source is a woman between 40 and 55 years old with alopecia areata. Some clones in this sample may be carry-over from other donors' samples. The CDR3 DNA is TGCAGTGCTTCAACTTCCATGACCGAAGTGAGGGAGCAGTACTTC. Amino acids: CSASTSMTEVREQYF.